This T cell receptor beta chain was obtained from a study of CD4 T cells in relation to SARS-CoV-2 and coronaviruses (dated by TCRdb to the early 2020s). For context, the study as a whole: The ViraFEST assay cultured PBMCs with antigen for nine to eleven days, then sequenced TCR beta CDR3s to find antigen-specific clonal expansions. For other donors in the study, expansion assays were sequenced with a different, Illumina-based TCR-beta assay. The Adaptive Biotechnologies TCR-sequencing kit was used for samples from a few pre-COVID donors and for the naive versus memory experiments, whereas the other data were Illumina-based. At the level of individual TCR clonotypes, the study evaluated whether memory CD4+ T cells crossreact between the spike proteins of SARS-CoV-2 and those of common cold coronaviruses. Across all 12 patients in the convalescent cohort, the median age was around 40 years, with a range of roughly 21 to 72 years. Patient-derived lymphoblastoid cell lines were used to map the HLA restriction of shared crossreactive spike epitopes. The approximately 12 convalescent patients included 8 males and 4 females; two subjects were Hispanic. The study at large found these results: In about 61% of donors, memory CD4+ clonotypes turned up that crossrecognized SARS-CoV-2 and at least one common cold coronavirus spike. Because the crossreactivity analysis focused on spike protein, crossreactivity against other viral proteins was not assessed. Sequencing naive versus memory cells indicated that the assay picks up memory recall responses, not primary responses primed during culture. No donor contributed both pre-pandemic and post-infection samples, which limited tracing the source of pre-existing responses. The study was constrained by small numbers of patients and of tested TCRs. Compared with monoreactive clones, crossreactive clones had significantly weaker SARS-CoV-2-driven expansion, a result consistent with antigenic imprinting.

DNA from CEF-cultured naive and memory CD4+ T cells underwent immunoSEQ TCR-beta sequencing at survey level. The study's processing was this. Preprocessing removed nonproductive sequences and CDR3s not starting with C, not ending with F or W, or shorter than 7 amino acids. The MANAFEST web app identified antigen-specific clonotypes based on expansion compared with the reference and other culture wells. A clone was considered positive if significant expansion relative to the reference culture was observed in 2 of 3 replicate wells at an FDR below 0.05. For a clone to be considered positive, significant expansion relative to all other tandem wells and an odds ratio above 5 were also required. Cultured and uncultured naive and memory CD4+ repertoires were searched for previously identified spike- and CEF-reactive CDR3s. Pairwise Levenshtein distance, computed with the stringdist R package after three terminal residues were trimmed from each end, was used as the measure of CDR3 homology. TCRdb carries this immuneACCESS record with in-frame sequences only. Its versions omit some clonotypes, under half of them owing to an unresolved V gene in the studies checked, with the rest unexplained. V, J and clone size were drawn from that table, and D and trimming were deduced from the DNA. The sample yields some 37,000 clones; 77% were counted once. Of the sample, roughly 2.8% is held by the ten largest clones.

About this clone itself: No antigen is known for it. No much larger clonotype is one base removed from it; base qualities were not supplied.

Naive and memory CD4+ T cells were separated from cryopreserved PBMCs through CD4 enrichment, which was followed by EasySep naive CD4+ T cell enrichment. Sorted naive or memory CD4+ T cells (more than 85,000) were cultured 1:1 with T cell-depleted PBMCs and CEF peptides for about ten days. In general, every peptide culture condition was set up in three replicate wells. Ficoll-Paque PLUS gradient centrifugation was used to isolate PBMCs from leukapheresis product or whole blood. PBMCs were either cryopreserved at -140 degrees C or used fresh in the expansion assay. The QIAamp Micro DNA Kit was used to extract genomic DNA from the CD4+ T cells. This clonotype was sampled from an adult with COVID-19. Sequences were obtained from memory CD4+ T cells from PBMCs, cultured in vitro. The label giving this sample's cell subset or site can be read as: memory (non-naive) CD4+ T cells.

CDR3 protein: CASSVAGTGHGYTF. The DNA sequence is given as TGTGCCAGCAGCGTAGCGGGGACAGGACATGGCTACACCTTC. The chain is made from TRBV9 and TRBJ1-2, with 8 junctional bases fitting TRBD1. Compared with germline, V lacks 0 bases and J lacks 6 bases; bases without a gene match: 4. The CDR3 contains 14 residues, cysteine and phenylalanine counted. Of all the DNA, just the CDR3 is kept, 42 bases in frame from base 1. According to the germline V gene, CDR1 reads SGDLS and CDR2 reads YYNGEE.